This TCR beta chain was recorded in a study of cytotoxic CD8 clonotypes in ibrutinib-treated CLL. Sequenced by immunoSEQ multiplex PCR; TCRdb stores in-frame clones only, minus some. The sample has about 30,000 clones; approximately 54% are singletons. CDR1 and CDR2 from the germline V gene are SGHAT and FQNNGV. This CDR3 has 18 amino acids. V trimming: 1 base; J trimming: 2 bases; junction bases outside the gene matches: 5. The V and J genes are TRBV11-2 and TRBJ2-1, with 13 nucleotides matching TRBD2. The sample was PBMCs, taken before ibrutinib treatment. The sequence was collected from a human donor with chronic lymphocytic leukemia. CDR3 sequence reads: CASSLGGTSGATYNEQFF. The DNA for the CDR3 is TGTGCCAGCAGCTTAGGGGGGACTAGCGGGGCCACCTACAATGAGCAGTTCTTC.